A single TCR beta chain is shown here with its context. Its target is not known. The junction departs from the called germline gene at one end, perhaps through a read error. Regarding time point: pre-sensitization, week 0. The treatment denotes: therapeutic diphenylcyclopropenone sensitization with weekly scalp DPC. These data originate in a study of human T cells and chemical hapten exposure. Study findings and constraints: Patch test score was positively correlated with the counts of TCRs that had expanded at PT1.

CDR3 length: 13 residues. TCRdb redid the calling of the RACE reads with MiXCR, one entry per CDR3 protein. Of tens of thousands of distinct CDR3 sequences listed, approximately 7.6% are singletons. The material sequenced was whole blood, taken in connection with sensitization to the hapten diphenylcyclopropenone (DPC). This clonotype was obtained from a woman between 45 and 65 years old with alopecia areata. Some clones in this sample may be carry-over from other donors' samples. This chain connects TRBV12-3 or TRBV12-4 to TRBJ2-7; 7 bases are shared with TRBD1. This CDR3 is CASTRDSSCEQYF. DNA of the CDR3: TGTGCCAGCACCCGGGACAGCTCCTGCGAGCAGTACTTC.